This T cell receptor beta chain was profiled in a study of a mutant IDH1 vaccine in newly diagnosed glioma. Study-level background: Radiotherapy, temozolomide, or both had been given previously, and both were given to most.

The germline CDR1 and CDR2 sequences are MDHEN and SYDVKM. The CDR3 runs 15 residues. The V end lost 3 bases, the J end lost 2 bases, and 10 bases lay between the germline ends. Repertoires were generated with immunoSEQ multiplex PCR, while TCRdb's copy carries only in-frame clones and drops some. The table lists about 32,000 clones, approximately 80% of them singletons, with around 20% in the top ten. Time point described: baseline, week 1 (first vaccination visit). Treatment in this sample: pre-vaccination baseline after standard-of-care therapy. Here the sequenced sample was PBMCs, taken from a glioma patient treated with radiotherapy, temozolomide or both. This chain links TRBV28 with TRBJ2-2, with D unclear. The sequence derives from a man aged 30 to 39 with glioma. CDR3 sequence reads: CASSFMTDNTGELFF. CDR3 coding DNA: TGTGCCAGCAGTTTTATGACCGATAACACCGGGGAGCTGTTTTTT.